This TCR beta chain was captured in a study of blood T cell repertoires in COVID-19. TCRdb's table, derived via immunoSEQ multiplex PCR, lists solely in-frame clones and lacks some. The profile shows roughly 77,000 clones, roughly 89% of them singletons. Germline V gene lookup returns CDR1 SQVTM and CDR2 ANQGSEA. The CDR3 runs 13 residues. The J segment lost 6 bases and the V segment lost 7 bases, leaving 8 bases of the junction unmatched. Material for sequencing was peripheral blood. This TCR was sampled from a man aged 50 or older with active COVID-19. V is TRBV29-1 and J is TRBJ2-1; 8 bases align to TRBD2. CDR3 in amino acids: CSAQAGEGNEQFF. For the CDR3, the DNA is TGCAGCGCTCAAGCGGGAGAGGGCAATGAGCAGTTCTTC.